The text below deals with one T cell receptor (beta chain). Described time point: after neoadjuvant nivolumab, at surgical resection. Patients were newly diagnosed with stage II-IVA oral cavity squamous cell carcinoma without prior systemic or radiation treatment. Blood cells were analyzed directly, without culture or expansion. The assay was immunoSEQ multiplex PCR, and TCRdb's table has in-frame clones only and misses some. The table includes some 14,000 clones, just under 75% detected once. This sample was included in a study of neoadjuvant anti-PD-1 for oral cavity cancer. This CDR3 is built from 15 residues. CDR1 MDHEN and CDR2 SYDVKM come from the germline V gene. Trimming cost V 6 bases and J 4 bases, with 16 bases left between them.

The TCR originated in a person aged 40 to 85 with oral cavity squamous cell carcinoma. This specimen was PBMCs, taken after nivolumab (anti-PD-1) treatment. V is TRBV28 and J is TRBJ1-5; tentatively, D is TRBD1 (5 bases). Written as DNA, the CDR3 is TGTGCCAGCAGCCTATTAGGGGTAGGGAATCAGCCCCAGCATTTT. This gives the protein CASSLLGVGNQPQHF.